Here is one T cell receptor (beta chain) with its context. The data were obtained in a study of blood T cell repertoires in COVID-19. Whole-study context: Samples representing acute and convalescent COVID-19 were sourced from the United States, Italy and Spain. The analysed material was cDNA or gDNA that came from T cells, B-cell-depleted T cells, or PBMCs.

V lost 4 bases, J lost 5 bases, and 15 bases lay in between. This CDR3 has 15 amino acids. CDR1 and CDR2 (germline): SGHVS, FNYEAQ. This table comes from immunoSEQ multiplex PCR, and its TCRdb copy is limited to in-frame clones, with some not included. The sample lists under 65,000 clones, about 88% occurring once. The clonotype originates from a man of 80 years or more in a cohort sampled during active COVID-19. Sequences were obtained from peripheral blood. The rearrangement links TRBV7-6 to TRBJ1-5; no firm D call. In nucleotides, the CDR3 is TGTGCCAGCAGCTCGGGAGGGCACGGTGATCAGCCCCAGCATTTT. This sequence encodes CASSSGGHGDQPQHF.